This is a list of T cell receptor beta chains from one sample in a study of T-cell reconstitution after alpha-beta-depleted transplantation in children. TCRdb itself ran the PCR reads through MiXCR, one entry per CDR3 protein. The data hold about 600,000 distinct CDR3 sequences, with 23% observed a single time. Here the sequenced sample was PBMCs, mostly from graft donor cells, taken 360 days after TCRalphabeta/CD19-depleted stem cell transplant. The receptors originated from a boy younger than two who had a stem cell transplant for acute myeloid leukemia, so the T cells may come from the graft donor. Both conserved end residues are part of each CDR3. A D gene is named only where the DNA matches it firmly. Some rows mark clone size as missing; the rest say once, few, many or name a class of expanded clone.

v_gene	d_gene	abundance	j_gene	CDR3aa	CDR3nt
TRBV3-1	.	.	TRBJ2-1	CASSVSGPPNEQFF	TGTGCCAGCAGCGTAAGCGGACCACCAAATGAGCAGTTCTTC
TRBV11-1	.	many	TRBJ1-1	CASSGGAPTEAFF	TGTGCCAGCAGCGGGGGTGCGCCCACTGAAGCTTTCTTT
TRBV12-3/TRBV12-4	.	few	TRBJ1-6	CASSLRPTTLHF	TGTGCCAGCAGTTTACGGCCGACTACCCTCCACTTT
TRBV14	TRBD2	few	TRBJ2-1	CASSQDGLAGSSYNEQFF	TGTGCCAGCAGCCAGGATGGACTAGCGGGGAGCTCCTACAATGAGCAGTTCTTC
TRBV20-1	.	few	TRBJ2-3	CSASPGVRVDTQYF	TGCAGTGCTAGTCCAGGGGTCAGGGTCGATACGCAGTATTTT
TRBV14	.	.	TRBJ1-2	CASSPGVANYGYTF	TGTGCCAGCAGCCCAGGGGTAGCTAACTATGGCTACACCTTC
TRBV12-5	TRBD2	many	TRBJ2-1	CASGGTSGNSYNEQFF	TGTGCTAGTGGTGGGACTAGCGGGAATTCCTACAATGAGCAGTTCTTC
TRBV6-6	.	many	TRBJ2-7	CASIGGYEQYF	TGTGCCAGCATTGGGGGTTACGAGCAGTACTTC
TRBV12-3/TRBV12-4	.	many	TRBJ1-5	CASSSLGRGNQPQHF	TGTGCCAGCAGCTCCCTGGGGAGAGGCAATCAGCCCCAGCATTTT
TRBV9	.	few	TRBJ2-3	CASSGDWSTDTQYF	TGTGCCAGCAGCGGGGACTGGAGCACAGATACGCAGTATTTT
TRBV20-1	.	many	TRBJ1-5	CSARPSNQPQHF	TGCAGTGCTCGACCCAGCAATCAGCCCCAGCATTTT
TRBV20-1	TRBD2	few	TRBJ2-1	CSAAGGVAGSYNEQFF	TGCAGTGCCGCAGGAGGGGTAGCGGGGTCCTACAATGAGCAGTTCTTC
TRBV12-3/TRBV12-4	.	many	TRBJ2-5	CASSSGPYPEFQETQYF	TGTGCCAGCAGCTCGGGCCCCTACCCCGAGTTCCAAGAGACCCAGTACTTC
TRBV20-1	TRBD1	few	TRBJ1-3	CSVGQGAGNTIYF	TGCAGTGTCGGGCAGGGGGCTGGAAACACCATATATTTT
TRBV6-6	TRBD1	few	TRBJ2-7	CATEQGTAYEQYF	TGTGCCACCGAACAGGGGACCGCCTACGAGCAGTACTTC
TRBV5-1	.	many	TRBJ2-3	CASSLVAASTDTQYF	TGCGCCAGCAGCTTGGTGGCGGCTAGCACAGATACGCAGTATTTT
TRBV20-1	.	.	TRBJ2-4	CSALNPLTGQLAKNIQYF	TGCAGTGCCCTTAACCCCTTAACAGGGCAATTAGCCAAAAACATTCAGTACTTC
TRBV11-2	.	many	TRBJ1-1	CASSLGVIEAFF	TGTGCCAGCAGCTTAGGGGTCATTGAAGCTTTCTTT
TRBV20-1	.	.	TRBJ1-6	CSATGFGPLHF	TGCAGTGCTACGGGATTCGGGCCCCTCCACTTT
TRBV7-2	.	many	TRBJ1-5	CASSWGRDQPQHF	TGTGCCAGCAGCTGGGGCAGGGATCAGCCCCAGCATTTT
TRBV6-5	.	.	TRBJ2-5	CASSPPSETQYF	TGTGCCAGCAGTCCGCCCTCGGAGACCCAGTACTTC
TRBV12-3/TRBV12-4	.	.	TRBJ1-2	CASSSKANYGYTF	TGTGCCAGCAGCAGCAAAGCTAACTATGGCTACACCTTC
TRBV29-1	TRBD1	few	TRBJ2-1	CSVVEDRVLYNEQFF	TGCAGCGTGGTGGAGGACAGGGTCCTCTACAATGAGCAGTTCTTC
TRBV20-1	.	many	TRBJ2-5	CSARDQSLGWETQYF	TGCAGTGCTAGAGACCAAAGTTTGGGATGGGAGACCCAGTACTTC
TRBV20-1	TRBD1	many	TRBJ1-2	CSATGTGPHGYTF	TGCAGTGCAACCGGGACAGGGCCCCATGGCTACACCTTC
TRBV12-3/TRBV12-4	TRBD1	many	TRBJ1-6	CASGLTGPSLGALHF	TGTGCCAGCGGGTTGACAGGGCCTTCTTTGGGAGCCCTCCACTTT
TRBV12-3/TRBV12-4	TRBD1	few	TRBJ1-2	CASRTGGGYTF	TGTGCCAGCAGGACAGGGGGAGGCTACACCTTC